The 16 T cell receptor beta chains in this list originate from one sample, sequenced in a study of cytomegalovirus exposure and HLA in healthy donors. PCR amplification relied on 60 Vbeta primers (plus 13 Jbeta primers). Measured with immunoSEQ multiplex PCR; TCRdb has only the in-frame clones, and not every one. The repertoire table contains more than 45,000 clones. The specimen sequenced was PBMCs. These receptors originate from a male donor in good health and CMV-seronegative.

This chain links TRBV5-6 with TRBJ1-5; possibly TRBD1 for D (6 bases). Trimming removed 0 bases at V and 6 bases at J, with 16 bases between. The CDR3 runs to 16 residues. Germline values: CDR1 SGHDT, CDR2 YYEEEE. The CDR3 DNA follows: TGTGCCAGCAGCTTGGGTCAGGGGAATTACGGTCAGCCCCAGCATTTT. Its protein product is CASSLGQGNYGQPQHF.

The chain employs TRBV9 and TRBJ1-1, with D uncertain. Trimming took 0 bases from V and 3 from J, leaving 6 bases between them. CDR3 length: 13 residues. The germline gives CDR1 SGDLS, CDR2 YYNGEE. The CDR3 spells CASSVARDTEAFF. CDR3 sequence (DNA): TGTGCCAGCAGCGTAGCCCGGGACACTGAAGCTTTCTTT.

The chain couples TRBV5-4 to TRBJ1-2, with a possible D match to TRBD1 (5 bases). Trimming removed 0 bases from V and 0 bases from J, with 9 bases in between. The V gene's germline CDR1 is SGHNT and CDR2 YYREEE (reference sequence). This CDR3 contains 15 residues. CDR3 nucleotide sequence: TGTGCCAGCAGCTTGGGGAGGGGACCTAACTATGGCTACACCTTC. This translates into CASSLGRGPNYGYTF.

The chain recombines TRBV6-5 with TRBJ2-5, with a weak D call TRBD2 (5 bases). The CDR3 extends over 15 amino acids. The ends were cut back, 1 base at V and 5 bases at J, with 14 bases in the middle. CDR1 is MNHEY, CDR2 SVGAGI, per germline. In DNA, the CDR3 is TGTGCCAGCAGTTACTTGAGAGGGTCCGGGGAGACCCAGTACTTC. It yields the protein CASSYLRGSGETQYF.

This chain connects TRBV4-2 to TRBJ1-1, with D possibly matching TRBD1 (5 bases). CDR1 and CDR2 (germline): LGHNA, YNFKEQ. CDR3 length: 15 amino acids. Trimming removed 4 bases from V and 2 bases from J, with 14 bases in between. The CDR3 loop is CASSPTSGLNTEAFF. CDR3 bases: TGTGCCAGCAGCCCTACCTCGGGACTTAACACTGAAGCTTTCTTT.

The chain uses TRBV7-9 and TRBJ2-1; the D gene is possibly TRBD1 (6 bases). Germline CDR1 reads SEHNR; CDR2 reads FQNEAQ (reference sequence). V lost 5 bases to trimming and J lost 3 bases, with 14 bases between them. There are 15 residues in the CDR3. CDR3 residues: CASSRTGTRYNEQFF. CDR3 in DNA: TGTGCCAGCAGCCGAACCGGGACACGCTACAATGAGCAGTTCTTC.

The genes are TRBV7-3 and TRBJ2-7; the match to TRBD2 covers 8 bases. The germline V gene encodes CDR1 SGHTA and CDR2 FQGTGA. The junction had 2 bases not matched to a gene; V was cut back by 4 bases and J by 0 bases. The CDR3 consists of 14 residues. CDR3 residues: CASSSGGGSYEQYF. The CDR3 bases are TGTGCCAGCAGCTCGGGGGGGGGCTCCTACGAGCAGTACTTC.

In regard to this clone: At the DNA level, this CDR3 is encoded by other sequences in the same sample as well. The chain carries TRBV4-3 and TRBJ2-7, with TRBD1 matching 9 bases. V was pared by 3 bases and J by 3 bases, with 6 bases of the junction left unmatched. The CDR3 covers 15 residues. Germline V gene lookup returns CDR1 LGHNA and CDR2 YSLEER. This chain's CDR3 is CASSHSGTGSYEQYF. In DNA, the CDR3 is TGCGCCAGCAGCCACTCCGGGACAGGGAGCTACGAGCAGTACTTC.

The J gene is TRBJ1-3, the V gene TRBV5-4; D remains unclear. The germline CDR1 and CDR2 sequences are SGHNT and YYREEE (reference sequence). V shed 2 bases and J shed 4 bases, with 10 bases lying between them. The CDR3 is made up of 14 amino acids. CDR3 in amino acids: CASSLSGSGNTIYF. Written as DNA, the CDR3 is TGTGCCAGCAGCTTATCAGGATCCGGAAACACCATATATTTT.

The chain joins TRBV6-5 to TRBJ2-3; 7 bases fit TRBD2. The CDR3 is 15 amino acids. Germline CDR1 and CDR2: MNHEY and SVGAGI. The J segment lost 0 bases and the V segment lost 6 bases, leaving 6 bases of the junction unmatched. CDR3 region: CASRTPGGSTDTQYF. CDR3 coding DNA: TGTGCCAGCAGGACCCCCGGGGGGAGCACAGATACGCAGTATTTT.

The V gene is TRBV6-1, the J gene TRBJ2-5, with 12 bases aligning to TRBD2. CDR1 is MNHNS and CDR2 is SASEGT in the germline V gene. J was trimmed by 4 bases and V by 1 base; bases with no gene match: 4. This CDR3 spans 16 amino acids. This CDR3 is CASSEVASGGVETQYF. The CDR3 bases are TGTGCCAGCAGTGAAGTGGCTAGCGGGGGGGTAGAGACCCAGTACTTC.

In DNA form, the CDR3 reads TGCGCCAGCAGCCAAGTGACAGGTTATAATTCACCCCTCCACTTT. Protein product: CASSQVTGYNSPLHF. The chain carries TRBV4-1 and TRBJ1-6; perhaps TRBD1 as D (6 bases). Per the germline V gene, CDR1 is MGHRA and CDR2 is YSYEKL. Trimming removed 1 base from V and 4 bases from J, with 8 bases in between. The CDR3 runs 15 residues.

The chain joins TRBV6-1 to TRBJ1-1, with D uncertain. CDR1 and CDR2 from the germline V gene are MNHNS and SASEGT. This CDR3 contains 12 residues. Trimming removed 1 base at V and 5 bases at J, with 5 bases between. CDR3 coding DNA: TGTGCCAGCAGTGAAGTATATACTGAAGCTTTCTTT. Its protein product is CASSEVYTEAFF.

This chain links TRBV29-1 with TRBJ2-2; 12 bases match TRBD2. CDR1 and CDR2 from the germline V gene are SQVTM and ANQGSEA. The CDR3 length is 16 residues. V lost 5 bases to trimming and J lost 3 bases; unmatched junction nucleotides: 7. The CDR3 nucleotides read TGCAGCGTTCGCACTAGCGGGGGGCGTTACACCGGGGAGCTGTTTTTT. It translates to CSVRTSGGRYTGELFF.

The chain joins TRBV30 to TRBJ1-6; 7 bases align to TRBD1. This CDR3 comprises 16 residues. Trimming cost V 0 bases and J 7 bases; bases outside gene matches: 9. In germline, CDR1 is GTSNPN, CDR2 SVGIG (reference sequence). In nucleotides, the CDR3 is TGTGCCTGGAGTGTACGTTGGGGGACAGCAAATTCACCCCTCCACTTT. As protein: CAWSVRWGTANSPLHF.

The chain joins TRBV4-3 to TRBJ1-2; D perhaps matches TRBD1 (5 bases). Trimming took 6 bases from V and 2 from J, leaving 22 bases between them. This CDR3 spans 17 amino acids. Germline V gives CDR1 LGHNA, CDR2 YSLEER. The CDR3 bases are TGCGCCAGCAGTACCCGATACTTAGGCAGGGCCAACTATGGCTACACCTTC. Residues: CASSTRYLGRANYGYTF.